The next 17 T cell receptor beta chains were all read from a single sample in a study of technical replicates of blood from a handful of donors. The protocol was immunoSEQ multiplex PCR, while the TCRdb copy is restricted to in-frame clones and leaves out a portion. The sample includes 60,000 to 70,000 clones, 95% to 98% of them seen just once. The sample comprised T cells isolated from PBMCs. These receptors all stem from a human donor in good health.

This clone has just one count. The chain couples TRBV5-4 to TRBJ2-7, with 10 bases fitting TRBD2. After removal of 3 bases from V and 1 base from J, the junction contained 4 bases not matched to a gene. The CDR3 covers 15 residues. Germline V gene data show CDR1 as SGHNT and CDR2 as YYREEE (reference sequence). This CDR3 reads CASSSSGLASYEQYF. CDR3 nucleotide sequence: TGTGCCAGCAGCTCCTCGGGACTAGCGTCCTACGAGCAGTACTTC.

The CDR3 region has the DNA TGTGCCAGCAGTGAGGCGTCCTCTTTAGGGAGTGAAGCTTTCTTT. This sequence encodes CASSEASSLGSEAFF. The chain links TRBV6-1 to TRBJ1-1; D is ambiguous. The CDR3 has 15 residues. Trimming removed 3 bases from V and 7 bases from J, with 18 bases in between. Per germline, CDR1 MNHNS and CDR2 SASEGT.

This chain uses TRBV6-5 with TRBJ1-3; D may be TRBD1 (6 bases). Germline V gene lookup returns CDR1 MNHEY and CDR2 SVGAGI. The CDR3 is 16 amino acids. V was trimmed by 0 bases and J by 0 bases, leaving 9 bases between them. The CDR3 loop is CASSYSWTASGNTIYF. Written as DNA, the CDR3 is TGTGCCAGCAGTTACTCCTGGACAGCCTCTGGAAACACCATATATTTT.

DNA of the CDR3: TGTGCCAGCAGCTTGGAGACAGGAGTCCAAGAGACCCAGTACTTC. It encodes CASSLETGVQETQYF. The genes are TRBV5-8 and TRBJ2-5; D is perhaps TRBD1 (6 bases). The CDR3 length is 15 residues. The V end lost 0 bases, the J end lost 1 base, and 10 bases lay between the germline ends. The V gene's germline CDR1 is SGHTS and CDR2 YDEGEE.

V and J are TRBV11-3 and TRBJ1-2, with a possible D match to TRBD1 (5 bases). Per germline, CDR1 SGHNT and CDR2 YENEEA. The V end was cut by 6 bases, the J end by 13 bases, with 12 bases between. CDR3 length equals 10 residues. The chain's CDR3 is CASRHMGLTF. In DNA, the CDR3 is TGTGCCAGCAGGCATATGGGACTCACCTTC.

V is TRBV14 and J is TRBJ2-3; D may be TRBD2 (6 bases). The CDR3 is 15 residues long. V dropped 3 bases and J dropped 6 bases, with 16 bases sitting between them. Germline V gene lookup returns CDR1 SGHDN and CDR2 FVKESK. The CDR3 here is CASSQREQYFDTQYF. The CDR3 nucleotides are TGTGCCAGCAGCCAGCGGGAACAATACTTCGATACGCAGTATTTT.

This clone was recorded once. CDR3 coding DNA: TGCGCCAGCAGTGATACCGGGACAGCCGAGACCCAGTACTTC. This gives the protein CASSDTGTAETQYF. The chain is built from TRBV10-1 and TRBJ2-5, with TRBD1 identical over 7 bases. Germline CDR1 WNHNN, CDR2 SYGVQD (reference sequence). Losses at the gene ends were 3 bases for V and 5 bases for J; bases not matched to a gene: 6. This CDR3 comprises 14 residues.

The CDR3 DNA is TGTGCCTGGAGTGTAGGCAGGGATGCCAACTATGGCTACACCTTC. Its translation: CAWSVGRDANYGYTF. The chain is built from TRBV30 and TRBJ1-2; D is perhaps TRBD1 (5 bases). V was cut by 0 bases and J by 2 bases, with 13 bases left in between. The CDR3 is made up of 15 amino acids. CDR1 and CDR2 (germline): GTSNPN, SVGIG (reference sequence).

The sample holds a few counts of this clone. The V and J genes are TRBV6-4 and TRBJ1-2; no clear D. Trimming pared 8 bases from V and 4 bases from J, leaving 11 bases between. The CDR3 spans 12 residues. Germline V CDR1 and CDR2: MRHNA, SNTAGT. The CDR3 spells CASGEGTYGYTF. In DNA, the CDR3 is TGTGCCAGCGGAGAAGGTACCTATGGCTACACCTTC.

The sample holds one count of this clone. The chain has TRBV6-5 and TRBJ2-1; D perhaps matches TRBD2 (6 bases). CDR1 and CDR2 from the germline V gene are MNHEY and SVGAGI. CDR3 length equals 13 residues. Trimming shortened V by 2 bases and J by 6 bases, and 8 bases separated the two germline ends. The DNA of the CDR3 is TGTGCCAGCAGTTACCTCGGGGGCAATGAGCAGTTCTTC. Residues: CASSYLGGNEQFF.

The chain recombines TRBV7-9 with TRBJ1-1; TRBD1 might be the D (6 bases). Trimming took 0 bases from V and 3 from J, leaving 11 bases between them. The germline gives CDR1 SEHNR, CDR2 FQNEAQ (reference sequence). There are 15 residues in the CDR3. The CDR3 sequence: CASSLAQGTDTEAFF. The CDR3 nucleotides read TGTGCCAGCAGCTTAGCACAGGGTACGGACACTGAAGCTTTCTTT.

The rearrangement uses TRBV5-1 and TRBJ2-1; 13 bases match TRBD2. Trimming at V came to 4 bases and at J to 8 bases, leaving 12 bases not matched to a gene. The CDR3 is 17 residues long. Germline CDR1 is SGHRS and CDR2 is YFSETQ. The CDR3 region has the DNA TGCGCCAGCAGCCTCACTAGCGGGGGGGCCGACTTCCATGAGCAGTTCTTC. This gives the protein CASSLTSGGADFHEQFF.

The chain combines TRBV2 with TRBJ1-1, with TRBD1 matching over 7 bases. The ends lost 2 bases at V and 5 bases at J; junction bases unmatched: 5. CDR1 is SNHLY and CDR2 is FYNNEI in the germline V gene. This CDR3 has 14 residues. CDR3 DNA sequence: TGTGCCAGCAGTGAATACTCAGGGGGGACTGAAGCTTTCTTT. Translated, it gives CASSEYSGGTEAFF. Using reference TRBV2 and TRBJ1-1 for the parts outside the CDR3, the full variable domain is EPEVTQTPSHQVTQMGQEVILRCVPISNHLYFYWYRQILGQKVEFLVSFYNNEISEKSEIFDDQFSVERPDGSNFTLKIRSTKLEDSAMYFCASSEYSGGTEAFFGQGTRLTVV.

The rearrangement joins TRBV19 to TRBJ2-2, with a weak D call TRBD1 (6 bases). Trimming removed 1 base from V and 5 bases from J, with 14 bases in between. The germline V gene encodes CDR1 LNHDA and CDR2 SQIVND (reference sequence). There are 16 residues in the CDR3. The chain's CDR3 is CASSIGQGLVTGELFF. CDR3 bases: TGTGCCAGTAGTATAGGTCAGGGGTTGGTAACCGGGGAGCTGTTTTTT. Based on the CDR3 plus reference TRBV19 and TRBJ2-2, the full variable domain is DGGITQSPKYLFRKEGQNVTLSCEQNLNHDAMYWYRQDPGQGLRLIYYSQIVNDFQKGDIAEGYSVSREKKESFPLTVTSAQKNPTAFYLCASSIGQGLVTGELFFGEGSRLTVL.

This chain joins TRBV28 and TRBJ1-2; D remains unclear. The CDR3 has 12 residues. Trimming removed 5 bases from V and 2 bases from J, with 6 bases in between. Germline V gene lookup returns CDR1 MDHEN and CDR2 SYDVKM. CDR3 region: CASSPLNYGYTF. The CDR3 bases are TGTGCCAGCAGTCCCTTAAACTATGGCTACACCTTC.

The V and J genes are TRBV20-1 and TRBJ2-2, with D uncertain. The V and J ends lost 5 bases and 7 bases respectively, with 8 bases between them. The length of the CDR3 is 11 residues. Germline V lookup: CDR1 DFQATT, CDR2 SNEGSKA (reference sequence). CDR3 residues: CSAPTDGELFF. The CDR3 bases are TGCAGTGCTCCCACAGACGGGGAGCTGTTTTTT.

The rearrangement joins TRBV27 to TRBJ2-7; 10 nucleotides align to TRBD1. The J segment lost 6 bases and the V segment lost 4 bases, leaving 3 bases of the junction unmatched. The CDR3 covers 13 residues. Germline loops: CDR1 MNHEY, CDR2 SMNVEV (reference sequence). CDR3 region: CASSWTGGGEQYF. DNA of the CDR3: TGTGCCAGCAGTTGGACAGGGGGGGGCGAGCAGTACTTC.